This TCR beta chain came from a study of technical replicates of blood from a few donors. With 4 bases clipped from V and 4 bases from J, the junction kept 8 bases outside the gene matches. The CDR3 is 15 amino acids. The germline V gene has CDR1 SGHTA and CDR2 FQGNSA. Sequencing was performed with immunoSEQ multiplex PCR; in TCRdb, only in-frame clones are kept and a portion is missing. The repertoire holds approximately 73,000 clones, with 95% to 98% as singletons. The source is a human donor in good health. The sample comprised T cells isolated from PBMCs. This chain links TRBV7-2 with TRBJ2-5, with 8 bases matching TRBD2. For the CDR3, the DNA is TGTGCCAGCAGCTCCCACGGGGGGGTAGGAGAGACCCAGTACTTC. It encodes CASSSHGGVGETQYF.